The 27 T cell receptor beta chains reported below all come from one sample, sequenced in a study of control samples from healthy donors and cancer patients. Clones were read by immunoSEQ multiplex PCR, and TCRdb kept only the in-frame ones, dropping some. In the table there are 250,000 to 300,000 clones, over 70% of which are singletons. Material: PBMCs. The source is an older woman with lung cancer.

The rearrangement links TRBV27 to TRBJ2-7, with 8 bases identical to TRBD1. CDR1 and CDR2 (germline): MNHEY, SMNVEV (reference sequence). After removal of 6 bases from V and 2 bases from J, the junction contained 9 bases not matched to a gene. CDR3 size: 15 residues. This chain's CDR3 is CASRPGQGRTYEQYF. The CDR3 nucleotides read TGTGCCAGCAGACCAGGACAGGGACGGACCTACGAGCAGTACTTC.

The chain is built from TRBV7-8 and TRBJ2-3; TRBD2 might be the D (6 bases). The V gene's germline CDR1 is SGHVS and CDR2 FQNEAQ. The CDR3 extends over 16 amino acids. Trimming shortened V by 3 bases and J by 2 bases, and 15 bases separated the two germline ends. As DNA, the CDR3 is TGTGCCAGCAGCTTCTATTCTAGCGACCCCACAGATACGCAGTATTTT. This translates into CASSFYSSDPTDTQYF.

The rearrangement links TRBV5-1 to TRBJ2-6; 9 nucleotides line up with TRBD1. The CDR3 covers 17 residues. In germline, CDR1 is SGHRS, CDR2 YFSETQ. V trimming: 5 bases; J trimming: 0 bases; junction bases outside the gene matches: 6. CDR3 protein: CASRMGQGFSGANVLTF. In nucleotides, the CDR3 is TGCGCCAGCAGGATGGGACAGGGATTCTCTGGGGCCAACGTCCTGACTTTC.

The chain uses TRBV2 and TRBJ1-4; tentative D call: TRBD1 (6 bases). The V end was cut by 6 bases, the J end by 6 bases, with 11 bases between. CDR1 and CDR2 (germline): SNHLY, FYNNEI. This CDR3 has 13 amino acids. The CDR3 loop is CASSKGGYEKLFF. In DNA form, the CDR3 reads TGTGCCAGCAGCAAGGGGGGCTATGAAAAACTGTTTTTT.

This sequence joins TRBV5-1 and TRBJ1-3; D ambiguous. Germline loops: CDR1 SGHRS, CDR2 YFSETQ. The CDR3 spans 11 residues. V was shortened by 3 bases and J by 3 bases, with 1 base between the two germline ends. CDR3 protein: CASSYGNTIYF. The CDR3 nucleotides read TGCGCCAGCAGCTATGGAAACACCATATATTTT.

The V gene is TRBV3-1 (or the pseudogene TRBV3-2), the J gene TRBJ2-5; 11 nucleotides agree with TRBD2. V was pared by 4 bases and J by 5 bases, with 6 bases of the junction left unmatched. CDR3 length: 15 amino acids. The germline gives CDR1 LGHDT, CDR2 YNNKEL (reference sequence). CDR3 amino acids: CASSPLAGGQETQYF. The CDR3 DNA sequence: TGTGCCAGCAGCCCTTTAGCGGGGGGGCAGGAGACCCAGTACTTC.

The chain employs TRBV7-8 and TRBJ1-2; 12 bases align to TRBD1. Germline V gene sequence: CDR1 SGHVS, CDR2 FQNEAQ. This CDR3 spans 18 amino acids. V trimming: 6 bases; J trimming: 3 bases; junction bases outside the gene matches: 14. The CDR3 bases are TGTGCCAGCAGACCCGTCCCGGGACAGGGGGCAGGACACTATGGCTACACCTTC. As protein: CASRPVPGQGAGHYGYTF.

This chain links TRBV5-8 with TRBJ2-1, with D possibly being TRBD2 (6 bases). This CDR3 contains 16 residues. CDR1 and CDR2 (germline): SGHTS, YDEGEE. V was cut by 0 bases and J by 1 base, with 11 bases left in between. This CDR3 is CASSLGERGSYNEQFF. The CDR3 bases are TGTGCCAGCAGCTTGGGCGAACGGGGGTCCTACAATGAGCAGTTCTTC.

This clone was counted a few times. V gene TRBV10-1 combines with J gene TRBJ2-2, with 7 positions matching TRBD1. This CDR3 contains 16 residues. The V and J ends lost 2 bases and 6 bases, in that order; junction bases with no gene match: 9. CDR1 is WNHNN and CDR2 is SYGVQD in the germline V gene (reference sequence). CDR3: CASSETWDRSAGELFF. The CDR3 DNA reads as TGCGCCAGCAGTGAGACGTGGGACAGATCAGCCGGGGAGCTGTTTTTT.

The V and J genes are TRBV5-3 and TRBJ2-3; TRBD2 agrees at 12 bases. TRBV5-3 carries the ORF label, with uncertain function. The CDR3 is made up of 18 amino acids. Trimming cost V 4 bases and J 3 bases; bases outside gene matches: 12. CDR3 in DNA: TGTGCCAGAAGCCGGGTAGAGACTAGCGGGGGAGGGACAGATACGCAGTATTTT. Translated, it gives CARSRVETSGGGTDTQYF.

The V and J genes are TRBV5-1 and TRBJ2-7; D remains unclear. Between the trimmed V and J ends, which lost 7 bases and 5 bases, there was a span of 7 bases. Germline CDR1 reads SGHRS; CDR2 reads YFSETQ. This CDR3 comprises 10 residues. The CDR3 loop reads CASEDHEQYF. The DNA of the CDR3 is TGCGCCAGCGAGGACCACGAGCAGTACTTC.

The chain links TRBV2 to TRBJ1-2, with D unclear. The CDR3 loop spans 14 amino acids. Between the trimmed V and J ends, which lost 2 bases and 5 bases, there was a span of 12 bases. CDR1 SNHLY and CDR2 FYNNEI come from the germline V gene. CDR3 DNA: TGTGCCAGCAGTGAATTTGGGGTGGGGTATGGCTACACCTTC. Amino acid sequence: CASSEFGVGYGYTF.

This chain joins TRBV5-6 and TRBJ1-1; D might be TRBD1 (6 bases). This CDR3 contains 15 residues. From germline, CDR1 is SGHDT and CDR2 YYEEEE. Trimming took 4 bases from V and 3 from J, leaving 16 bases between them. The CDR3 coding sequence is TGTGCCAGCAGCACGCCCGGGGGGCCCCACACTGAAGCTTTCTTT. It specifies CASSTPGGPHTEAFF.

The chain links TRBV6-5 to TRBJ2-2; D might be TRBD2 (5 bases). CDR1 and CDR2 from the germline V gene are MNHEY and SVGAGI. Trimming left V 6 bases short and J 0 bases short, with 11 bases between. This CDR3 is 15 amino acids long. The CDR3 reads CASSKRQTNTGELFF. The CDR3 DNA sequence: TGTGCCAGCAGCAAGCGGCAAACGAACACCGGGGAGCTGTTTTTT.

This chain uses TRBV14 with TRBJ2-7; 14 bases are shared with TRBD2. Germline V gene sequence: CDR1 SGHDN, CDR2 FVKESK. The trim removed 4 bases at V and 8 bases at J, leaving 10 bases unmatched. This CDR3 region has 16 residues. DNA for the CDR3: TGTGCCAGCAGCCCGGGACTAGCGGGAGTCGGTATGAAGCAGTACTTC. Amino acid sequence: CASSPGLAGVGMKQYF.

V and J are TRBV11-3 and TRBJ1-1; possible D gene TRBD1, 6 bases. The germline V gene encodes CDR1 SGHNT and CDR2 YENEEA. This CDR3 has 16 amino acids. V shed 1 base and J shed 2 bases, with 14 bases lying between them. The CDR3: CASSLGGTTGNTEAFF. For the CDR3, the DNA is TGTGCCAGCAGCTTAGGGGGTACGACAGGAAACACTGAAGCTTTCTTT.

This chain connects TRBV3-1 (or the pseudogene TRBV3-2) to TRBJ2-3, with D maybe TRBD1 (6 bases). The CDR3 sequence is 15 residues long. The germline gives CDR1 LGHDT, CDR2 YNNKEL (reference sequence). Between the trimmed V and J ends, which lost 1 base and 2 bases, there was a span of 10 bases. This CDR3 reads CASSQVRGHTDTQYF. The CDR3 DNA reads TGTGCCAGCAGCCAAGTTCGGGGACACACAGATACGCAGTATTTT.

This sequence joins TRBV6-5 and TRBJ2-6; D tentatively reads TRBD1 or TRBD2 (5 bases each). The CDR3 runs to 15 residues. CDR1 is MNHEY and CDR2 is SVGAGI in the germline V gene. V lost 6 bases to trimming and J lost 4 bases, with 13 bases between them. The CDR3 loop is CASSERGRGANVLTF. As DNA, the CDR3 is TGTGCCAGCAGCGAGAGGGGTCGAGGGGCCAACGTCCTGACTTTC.

The gene calls are TRBV10-3 and TRBJ2-7; the D gene is possibly TRBD1 (6 bases). The V end was cut by 6 bases, the J end by 2 bases, with 11 bases between. The CDR3 loop spans 13 amino acids. Germline-derived CDR1 and CDR2 are ENHRY and SYGVKD. CDR3 residues: CAIRSDSTYEQYF. The CDR3 nucleotides read TGTGCCATCAGATCGGACAGCACCTACGAGCAGTACTTC.

CDR3 nucleotide sequence: TGTGCCAGCAGCCGGACAGGCGGCTACACCTTC. This encodes CASSRTGGYTF. The chain links TRBV6-5 to TRBJ1-2, with TRBD1 matching 7 bases. The CDR3 extends over 11 amino acids. Germline assignment: CDR1 MNHEY and CDR2 SVGAGI. V gave up 6 bases and J gave up 8 bases; unmatched junction bases: 3.

V gene TRBV12-3 or TRBV12-4 combines with J gene TRBJ2-7; 8 bases agree with TRBD1. The CDR3 is 13 amino acids. Trimming removed 5 bases from V and 0 bases from J; junction bases left unmatched: 0. CDR3 coding DNA: TGTGCCAGCAGTACAGGGGGCTCCTACGAGCAGTACTTC. It translates to CASSTGGSYEQYF.

This clone appeared a single time. The rearrangement joins TRBV2 to TRBJ1-4, with 8 bases identical to TRBD1. Germline CDR1 reads SNHLY; CDR2 reads FYNNEI. This CDR3 region has 14 residues. The V and J ends lost 6 bases and 8 bases, in that order; junction bases with no gene match: 8. The CDR3 bases are TGTGCCAGCAGCGAGGACAGGGTTGGAGAAAAACTGTTTTTT. Its protein product is CASSEDRVGEKLFF.

The CDR3 loop reads CASSLAQGVSTEAFF. The CDR3 nucleotides read TGTGCCAGCAGCTTAGCACAGGGGGTATCAACTGAAGCTTTCTTT. V is TRBV7-2 and J is TRBJ1-1; TRBD1 agrees at 8 bases. There are 15 residues in the CDR3. V trimming: 0 bases; J trimming: 5 bases; junction bases outside the gene matches: 5. Per the germline V gene, CDR1 is SGHTA and CDR2 is FQGNSA.

This clone was found many times. The genes are TRBV5-6 and TRBJ1-6, with TRBD1 as a possible D gene (5 bases). The V gene lost 2 bases and the J gene lost 0 bases, with 6 bases spanning the gap. The CDR3 length is 15 residues. Germline values: CDR1 SGHDT, CDR2 YYEEEE. CDR3 region: CASSFDSSYNSPLHF. CDR3 DNA: TGTGCCAGCAGCTTCGACAGCTCCTATAATTCACCCCTCCACTTT.

CDR3 amino acids: CASSLGGYSTGELFF. The CDR3 nucleotides read TGTGCCAGCAGCTTGGGGGGATATAGCACCGGGGAGCTGTTTTTT. The chain uses TRBV7-7 and TRBJ2-2; possibly TRBD2 for D (6 bases). V was clipped by 3 bases and J by 4 bases, with 12 bases between them. Germline CDR1 reads SSHAT; CDR2 reads FNYEAQ (reference sequence). The CDR3 has 15 residues.

V usage is TRBV5-4 and J usage is TRBJ2-5; TRBD2 matches 10 bases. The CDR3 consists of 14 residues. J lost 3 bases, V lost 5 bases, and 4 bases had no gene match. Looked up from germline, CDR1 is SGHNT and CDR2 is YYREEE (reference sequence). CDR3 sequence reads: CASRPGLAEETQYF. CDR3 nucleotide sequence: TGTGCCAGCAGACCTGGACTAGCGGAAGAGACCCAGTACTTC.

The chain employs TRBV6-1 and TRBJ2-3; no clear D. The V gene's germline CDR1 is MNHNS and CDR2 SASEGT. The ends were cut back, 2 bases at V and 2 bases at J, with 2 bases in the middle. There are 12 residues in the CDR3. The CDR3 loop reads CASSENTDTQYF. The CDR3 nucleotides are TGTGCCAGCAGTGAAAACACAGATACGCAGTATTTT.